The entry below describes one T cell receptor (beta chain). It lacks a known antigen. There are no base qualities to consult, and no much larger clone falls within one base. The Qiagen DNeasy kit was used to extract genomic DNA both from unsorted PBMCs and from the negatively selected CD4+ and CD8+ fractions. Using primers that anneal to V and J segments, immunoSEQ multiplex PCR amplified the TCR beta CDR3 regions. A synthetic immune receptor repertoire was used to minimize amplification bias, and remaining bias was computationally removed after sequencing. The study's processing was this. Custom Python scripts were used to quantify repertoire diversity as the Shannon entropy index. Unsorted, CD4+ and CD8+ repertoires were examined separately, except in combined analyses, for which CD4+ and CD8+ sequences were merged in silico. A clone was considered expanded if an increase in frequency of at least 2-fold after treatment relative to C1D1 was found, and a pseudocount of 0.5 was applied to clones undetected at baseline. Singleton clones were defined as clones with 0 or 1 copy at C1D1, and non-singleton clones were defined as clones with 2 or more copies. Clones expanded in unsorted samples were labelled as CD4+, CD8+ or unknown by matching protein sequences in sorted samples from the same patient. Wilcoxon tests on paired samples were used to test changes in diversity from C1D1 to C4D1. In TCRdb, the immuneACCESS table is reduced to in-frame sequences with V and J assigned. These tables do not hold every clone; where another copy was compared, an unresolved V gene accounts for under half, and the others remain unexplained. V and J calls and clone size are copied from that table; D and trimming were computed from the DNA. This sample comprises over 6,500 clones, 80% to 90% of them detected only once. Roughly an eighth of the sample rests with the top ten.

This sample stems from a study of PD-1 blockade in classical Hodgkin lymphoma (dated by TCRdb to 2019 to 2021). For the wider study: Nivolumab dosing was 3 mg/kg intravenously every 2 weeks, continuing until either disease progression or unacceptable toxicity. A peripheral blood immune signature of response to PD-1 blockade in classical Hodgkin lymphoma was defined using TCR beta sequencing and CyTOF.

Overall study results and their limits: Baseline TCR diversity was reported to be lower in newly diagnosed patients than in healthy donors, and even lower in relapsed/refractory patients. The study was restricted to a single clinical trial cohort, and the causes of repertoire differences, possibly disease activity or prior therapy, were left undefined. By C4D1, a significant rise was seen in CD4+ TCR diversity but not in CD8+ TCR diversity (p=0.0027 vs p=0.16), and the rise was most apparent among complete responders (p=0.02). Lower diversity was seen in patients whose nivolumab began less than 1 year after ASCT, and these patients were left out of later analyses so that immune reconstitution would not confound the results. Trial patients achieving complete response had baseline diversity similar to newly diagnosed patients, whereas partial responders and progressors had significantly lower diversity.

The time point label on this specimen signifies: cycle 1 day 1 (C1D1), immediately before nivolumab initiation. All trial patients had relapsed after autologous stem cell transplantation, with cohorts A, B and C differing in prior brentuximab vedotin exposure. The trial cohort was composed of approximately 56 patients with relapsed/refractory classical Hodgkin lymphoma, for whom complete response, partial response or progressive disease was recorded as best overall response. Trial patients were treated with single-agent nivolumab in the multi-cohort phase II CheckMate 205 trial. An independent review committee assessed best overall response by applying the 2007 International Working Group response criteria. Trial PBMCs were collected just before the start of nivolumab (C1D1) and during therapy at cycle 2 day 1 and cycle 4 day 1. After peripheral blood was drawn into 8 mL Vacutainer Cell Preparation Tubes, PBMCs were isolated by centrifugation and then cryopreserved.

The CDR3 spans 15 residues, from the cysteine through the phenylalanine. Solely the CDR3 DNA is kept, with 45 bases framed from the first base. The germline V gene specifies SGHVS as CDR1 and FNYEAQ as CDR2. Trimmed from V: 5 bases; trimmed from J: 2 bases; junction bases lacking a gene match: 6. The input for sequencing was peripheral blood mononuclear cells (PBMCs), taken at baseline. The clonotype comes from a human donor with classical Hodgkin lymphoma. The sequence joins TRBV7-6 to TRBJ2-7; 10 bases in between match TRBD1. The nucleotide sequence reads as follows: TGTGCCAGCAGCGTAGGGACAGGGGAAACCTACGAGCAGTACTTC. The translation is CASSVGTGETYEQYF.